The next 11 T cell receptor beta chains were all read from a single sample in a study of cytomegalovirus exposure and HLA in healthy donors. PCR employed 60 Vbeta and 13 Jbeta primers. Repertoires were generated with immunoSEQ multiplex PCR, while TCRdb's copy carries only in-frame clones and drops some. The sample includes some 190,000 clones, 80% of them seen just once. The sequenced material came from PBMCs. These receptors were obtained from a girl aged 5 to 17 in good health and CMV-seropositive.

This CDR3 reads CASTDPSGRTYEQYF. In DNA form, the CDR3 reads TGTGCCAGCACCGACCCTAGCGGGAGAACCTACGAGCAGTACTTC. The chain has TRBV6-5 and TRBJ2-7; the match to TRBD2 covers 10 bases. Germline loops: CDR1 MNHEY, CDR2 SVGAGI. The CDR3 loop spans 15 amino acids. V was clipped by 7 bases and J by 2 bases; unmatched bases: 8.

The DNA for the CDR3 is TGTGCCAGCAGTTACCTCGCGGGCTCCTACGAGCAGTACTTC. The encoded protein is CASSYLAGSYEQYF. The chain couples TRBV6-6 to TRBJ2-7, with D possibly TRBD2 on 5 matching bases. Trimming took off 2 bases at V and 0 bases at J, with 8 bases between the two ends. CDR3 length: 14 residues. Per germline, CDR1 MNHNY and CDR2 SVGAGI (reference sequence).

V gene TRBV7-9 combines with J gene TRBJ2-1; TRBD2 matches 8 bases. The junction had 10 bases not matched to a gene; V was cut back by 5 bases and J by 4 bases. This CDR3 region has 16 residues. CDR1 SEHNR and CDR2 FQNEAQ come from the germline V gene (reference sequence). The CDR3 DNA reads TGTGCCAGCAGCCAAACACTAGCGGCGCATTACAATGAGCAGTTCTTC. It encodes CASSQTLAAHYNEQFF. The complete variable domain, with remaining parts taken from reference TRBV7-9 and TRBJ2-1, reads DTGVSQNPRHKITKRGQNVTFRCDPISEHNRLYWYRQTLGQGPEFLTYFQNEAQLEKSRLLSDRFSAERPKGSFSTLEIQRTEQGDSAMYLCASSQTLAAHYNEQFFGPGTRLTVL.

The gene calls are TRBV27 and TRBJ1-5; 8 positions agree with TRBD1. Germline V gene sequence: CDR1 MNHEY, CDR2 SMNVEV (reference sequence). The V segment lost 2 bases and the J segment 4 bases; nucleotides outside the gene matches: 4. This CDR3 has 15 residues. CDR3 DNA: TGTGCCAGCAGTTTAGGGACAGGTTTTAATCAGCCCCAGCATTTT. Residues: CASSLGTGFNQPQHF.

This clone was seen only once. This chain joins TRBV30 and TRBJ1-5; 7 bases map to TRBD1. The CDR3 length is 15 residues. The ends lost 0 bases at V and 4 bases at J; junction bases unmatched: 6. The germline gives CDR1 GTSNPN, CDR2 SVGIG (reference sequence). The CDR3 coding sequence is TGTGCCTGGAGTGTAACGACAGGGCGAAATCAGCCCCAGCATTTT. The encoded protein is CAWSVTTGRNQPQHF.

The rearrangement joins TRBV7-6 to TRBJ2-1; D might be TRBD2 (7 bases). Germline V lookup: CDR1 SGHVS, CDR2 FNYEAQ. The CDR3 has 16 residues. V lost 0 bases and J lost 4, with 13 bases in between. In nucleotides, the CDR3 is TGTGCCAGCAGCTTAGCGGGAGGGGGACTTTACAATGAGCAGTTCTTC. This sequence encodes CASSLAGGGLYNEQFF.

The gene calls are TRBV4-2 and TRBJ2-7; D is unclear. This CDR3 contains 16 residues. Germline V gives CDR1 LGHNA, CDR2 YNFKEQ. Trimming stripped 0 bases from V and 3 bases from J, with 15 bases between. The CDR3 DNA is TGTGCCAGCAGCCAAGAAGTCCTAGTCGAATACTACGAGCAGTACTTC. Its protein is CASSQEVLVEYYEQYF.

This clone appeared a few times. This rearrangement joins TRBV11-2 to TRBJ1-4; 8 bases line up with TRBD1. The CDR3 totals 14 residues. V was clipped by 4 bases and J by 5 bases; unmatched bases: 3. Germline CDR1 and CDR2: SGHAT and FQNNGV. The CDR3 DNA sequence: TGTGCCAGCAGCTGGGGGACAGGCAATGAAAAACTGTTTTTT. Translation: CASSWGTGNEKLFF.

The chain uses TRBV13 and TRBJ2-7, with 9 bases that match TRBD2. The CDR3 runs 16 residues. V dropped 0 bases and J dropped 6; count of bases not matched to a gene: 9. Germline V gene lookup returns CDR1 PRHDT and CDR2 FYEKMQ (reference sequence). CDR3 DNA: TGTGCCAGCAGCTTAGGCCGGTCTAGCGGGATTCGCGAGCAGTACTTC. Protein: CASSLGRSSGIREQYF.

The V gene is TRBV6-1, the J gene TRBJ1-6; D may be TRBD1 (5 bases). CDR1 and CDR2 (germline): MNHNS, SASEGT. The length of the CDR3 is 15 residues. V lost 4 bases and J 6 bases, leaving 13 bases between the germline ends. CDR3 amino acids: CASSGDRYSNSPLHF. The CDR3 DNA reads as TGTGCCAGCAGTGGCGACAGATACTCTAATTCACCCCTCCACTTT.

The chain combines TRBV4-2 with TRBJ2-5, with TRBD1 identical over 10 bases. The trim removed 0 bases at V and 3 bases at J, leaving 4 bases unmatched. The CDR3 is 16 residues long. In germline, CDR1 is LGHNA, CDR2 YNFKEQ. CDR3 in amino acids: CASSQDSGTGEETQYF. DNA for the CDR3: TGTGCCAGCAGCCAAGATAGCGGGACAGGGGAAGAGACCCAGTACTTC.